This passage covers 14 T cell receptor beta chains from one sample sequenced in a study of post-analysis software for immune sequencing data. Study-level findings and limits: Elevated frequency relative to controls characterized several TRBV segments in patients, TRBV5-6, TRBV5-1 and TRBV20-1 among them.

TCR beta libraries were prepared from cDNA with unique molecular identifiers. TCRdb recomputed calls from the PCR reads with MiXCR, one row per CDR3 protein. The table includes 450,000 to 650,000 distinct CDR3 sequences, 44% detected once. No antigens are known for them. The sequenced material came from blood. The receptors originated from a girl aged 10-17 years with multiple sclerosis.

The sample holds a few counts of this clonotype. The genes are TRBV7-6 and TRBJ2-5, with D unclear. Trimming cost V 3 bases and J 4 bases, with 12 bases left between them. The germline gives CDR1 SGHVS, CDR2 FNYEAQ. The CDR3 extends over 14 amino acids. In DNA form, the CDR3 reads TGTGCCAGCAGCTTGGCCTCAAATGGAGAGACCCAGTACTTC. It specifies CASSLASNGETQYF.

The sample holds a few counts of this clonotype. The genes are TRBV5-1 and TRBJ2-7; TRBD2 agrees at 11 bases. CDR3 size: 13 residues. CDR1 SGHRS and CDR2 YFSETQ come from the germline V gene. The CDR3 reads CSSGLAGSYEQYF. For the CDR3, the DNA is TGCTCCTCAGGACTAGCGGGCTCCTACGAGCAGTACTTC.

This clonotype was seen at least ten times. This sequence joins TRBV20-1 and TRBJ2-7; no definite D call. Germline V gene lookup returns CDR1 DFQATT and CDR2 SNEGSKA (reference sequence). V lost 6 bases and J lost 1, with 13 bases in between. The CDR3 is 13 residues long. The DNA for the CDR3 is TGCAGTGCAAGCCGCCTAGGTTCCTACGAGCAGTACTTC. It is translated as CSASRLGSYEQYF.

CDR3 nucleotides: TGTGCCAGCAGTCCTACCCCTAGCGGGAGGTACTTC. Translated, it gives CASSPTPSGRYF. The V call is TRBV12-3 or TRBV12-4, the J call TRBJ2-5, with 10 nucleotides matching TRBD2. Trimming removed 5 bases from V and 13 bases from J; junction bases left unmatched: 7. This CDR3 comprises 12 residues.

This CDR3 reads CASSFGRGRSETQYF. For the CDR3, the DNA is TGCGCCAGCAGCTTCGGGCGGGGGCGAAGTGAGACCCAGTACTTC. The rearrangement links TRBV5-1 to TRBJ2-5, with a weak D call TRBD2 (7 bases). Trimming pared 2 bases from V and 5 bases from J, leaving 16 bases between. Germline loops: CDR1 SGHRS, CDR2 YFSETQ. This CDR3 has 15 amino acids.

The chain is built from TRBV10-3 and TRBJ1-1; D is ambiguous. The CDR3 consists of 14 residues. Germline V gene data show CDR1 as ENHRY and CDR2 as SYGVKD. Between the trimmed V and J ends, which lost 4 bases and 6 bases, there was a span of 15 bases. The CDR3 region is CAISALRAGAEAFF. In DNA form, the CDR3 reads TGTGCCATCAGTGCCCTCCGAGCCGGTGCTGAAGCTTTCTTT.

The rearrangement uses TRBV4-1 and TRBJ1-4; D is unresolved. The CDR3 consists of 15 residues. CDR1 and CDR2 (germline): MGHRA, YSYEKL. Trimming pared 0 bases from V and 6 bases from J, leaving 11 bases between. The CDR3 region is CASSQEEQRDEKLFF. Here the CDR3 DNA reads TGCGCCAGCAGCCAAGAGGAACAGAGAGATGAAAAACTGTTTTTT.

The rearrangement links TRBV11-2 to TRBJ2-1; D may be TRBD2 (5 bases). This CDR3 is 13 amino acids long. CDR1 SGHAT and CDR2 FQNNGV come from the germline V gene. The V end was cut by 1 base, the J end by 8 bases, with 9 bases between. Here the CDR3 DNA reads TGTGCCAGCAGCTTAGTACTAGTCCATGAGCAGTTCTTC. Translation gives CASSLVLVHEQFF.

This chain links TRBV5-1 with TRBJ2-6; 8 positions agree with TRBD2. Losses at the gene ends were 0 bases for V and 0 bases for J; bases not matched to a gene: 8. Per the germline V gene, CDR1 is SGHRS and CDR2 is YFSETQ. This CDR3 region has 19 residues. Written as DNA, the CDR3 is TGCGCCAGCAGCTTGGTCCCCGCGGGAGGCTTCTCTGGGGCCAACGTCCTGACTTTC. This encodes CASSLVPAGGFSGANVLTF.

The chain joins TRBV20-1 to TRBJ1-2, with 10 bases matching TRBD1. The CDR3 is 15 amino acids. Germline values: CDR1 DFQATT, CDR2 SNEGSKA (reference sequence). V lost 6 bases to trimming and J lost 7 bases; unmatched junction nucleotides: 14. CDR3: CSAKGTGASLAGYTF. The CDR3 nucleotides read TGCAGTGCCAAGGGGACAGGGGCCAGTCTAGCTGGCTACACCTTC.

The chain employs TRBV7-3 and TRBJ1-2; D is unresolved. This CDR3 has 13 amino acids. The V end lost 8 bases, the J end lost 1 base, and 11 bases lay between the germline ends. Germline V CDR1 and CDR2: SGHTA, FQGTGA. CDR3 region: CASLPTLNYGYTF. As DNA, the CDR3 is TGTGCCAGCCTACCGACACTTAACTATGGCTACACCTTC.

The chain recombines TRBV5-1 with TRBJ2-4, with TRBD2 as a possible D gene (6 bases). The CDR3 has 14 residues. V shed 5 bases and J shed 0 bases, with 9 bases lying between them. Germline V gene sequence: CDR1 SGHRS, CDR2 YFSETQ. The CDR3 DNA follows: TGCGCCAGCAGGGAGGGCCGAGCCAAAAACATTCAGTACTTC. It encodes CASREGRAKNIQYF.

The chain links TRBV5-6 to TRBJ2-1; TRBD2 matches at 8 bases. This CDR3 spans 16 amino acids. V lost 1 base to trimming and J lost 2 bases; unmatched junction nucleotides: 5. The germline gives CDR1 SGHDT, CDR2 YYEEEE. The CDR3, as DNA: TGTGCCAGCAGCTTGCTGGGACTAGGGGCCTACAATGAGCAGTTCTTC. Translation: CASSLLGLGAYNEQFF.

The rearrangement links TRBV11-2 to TRBJ2-5; TRBD1 might be the D (5 bases). This CDR3 has 15 amino acids. V dropped 5 bases and J dropped 5 bases, with 18 bases sitting between them. CDR1 is SGHAT and CDR2 is FQNNGV in the germline V gene. The DNA of the CDR3 is TGTGCCAGCAGCCCCATGGGGCCCCTGGGTGAGACCCAGTACTTC. Protein sequence: CASSPMGPLGETQYF.